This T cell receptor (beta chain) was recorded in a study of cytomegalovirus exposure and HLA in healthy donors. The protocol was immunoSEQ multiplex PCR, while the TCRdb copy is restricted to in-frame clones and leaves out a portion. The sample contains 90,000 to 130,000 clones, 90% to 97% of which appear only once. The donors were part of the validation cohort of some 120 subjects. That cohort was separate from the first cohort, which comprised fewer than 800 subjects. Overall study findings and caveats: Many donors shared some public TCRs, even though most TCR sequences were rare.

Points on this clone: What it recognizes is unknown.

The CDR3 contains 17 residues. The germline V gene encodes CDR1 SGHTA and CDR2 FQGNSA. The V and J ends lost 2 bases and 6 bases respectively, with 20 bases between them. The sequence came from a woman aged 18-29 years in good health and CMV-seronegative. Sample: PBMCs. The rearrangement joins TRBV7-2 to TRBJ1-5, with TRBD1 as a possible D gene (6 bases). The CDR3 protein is CASSLKGGMGNSQPQHF. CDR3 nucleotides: TGTGCCAGCAGCTTAAAGGGGGGGATGGGTAACAGTCAGCCCCAGCATTTT.